The T cell receptor beta chain under discussion was sequenced for a study of human T cells and chemical hapten exposure. As for the study in general: Predominantly women, the patients had alopecia areata, totalis or universalis.

CDR1 MNHEY and CDR2 SVGEGT come from the germline V gene. This CDR3 is built from 11 residues. The V and J ends lost 5 bases and 13 bases respectively, with 13 bases between them. A single record per CDR3 protein comes from TCRdb applying MiXCR to the RACE reads. The table shows fewer than 150,000 distinct CDR3 sequences, with 12% occurring only once. This clonotype turned up a few times. The time point: patch test 2, 6 weeks after DPC sensitization. Treatment here: therapeutic diphenylcyclopropenone sensitization with weekly scalp DPC. The receptor was derived from a woman between 45 and 60 years old with alopecia areata. Some clones in this sample may be carry-over from other donors' samples. The source material was whole blood, sampled in connection with sensitization to the hapten diphenylcyclopropenone (DPC). The V call is TRBV6-2 or TRBV6-3, the J call TRBJ2-3, with a tentative D call TRBD2 (5 bases). The CDR3 DNA is TGTGCCAGCAGTCGGGATCGGATTGAGTATTTT. Its protein is CASSRDRIEYF.